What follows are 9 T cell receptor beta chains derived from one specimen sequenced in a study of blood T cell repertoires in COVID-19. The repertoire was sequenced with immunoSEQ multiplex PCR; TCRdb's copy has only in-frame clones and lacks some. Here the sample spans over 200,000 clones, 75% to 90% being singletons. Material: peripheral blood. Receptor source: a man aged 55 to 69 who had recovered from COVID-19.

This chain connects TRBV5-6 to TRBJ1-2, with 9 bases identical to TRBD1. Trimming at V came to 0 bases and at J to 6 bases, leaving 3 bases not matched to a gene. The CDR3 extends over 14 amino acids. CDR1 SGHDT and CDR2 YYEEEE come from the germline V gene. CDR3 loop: CASSLDRGRDGYTF. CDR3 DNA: TGTGCCAGCAGCTTGGACAGGGGGCGCGATGGCTACACCTTC. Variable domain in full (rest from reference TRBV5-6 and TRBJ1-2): DAGVTQSPTHLIKTRGQQVTLRCSPKSGHDTVSWYQQALGQGPQFIFQYYEEEERQRGNFPDRFSGHQFPNYSSELNVNALLLGDSALYLCASSLDRGRDGYTFGSGTRLTVV.

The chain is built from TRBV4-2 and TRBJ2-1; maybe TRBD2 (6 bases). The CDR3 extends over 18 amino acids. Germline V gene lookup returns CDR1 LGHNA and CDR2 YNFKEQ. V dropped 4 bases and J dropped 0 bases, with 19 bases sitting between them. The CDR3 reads CASSLIKISGFSYNEQFF. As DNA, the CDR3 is TGTGCCAGCAGCCTTATAAAGATTAGCGGCTTCTCCTACAATGAGCAGTTCTTC.

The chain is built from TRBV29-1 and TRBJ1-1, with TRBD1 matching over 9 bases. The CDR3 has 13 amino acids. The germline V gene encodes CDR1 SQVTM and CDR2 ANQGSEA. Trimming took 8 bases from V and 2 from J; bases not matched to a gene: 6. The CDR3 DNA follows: TGCAGCCCCAGGGACAGGGAAAACACTGAAGCTTTCTTT. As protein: CSPRDRENTEAFF.

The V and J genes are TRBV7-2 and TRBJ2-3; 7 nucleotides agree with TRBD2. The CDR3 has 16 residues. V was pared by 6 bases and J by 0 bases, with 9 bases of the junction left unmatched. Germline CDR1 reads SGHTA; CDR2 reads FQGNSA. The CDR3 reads CASRKTLAFSTDTQYF. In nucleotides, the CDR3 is TGTGCCAGCAGGAAAACACTAGCGTTCAGCACAGATACGCAGTATTTT.

In DNA, the CDR3 is TGTGCCAGCAGCCCTGGAGGAGGACGGAACTATGGCTACACCTTC. Protein product: CASSPGGGRNYGYTF. The gene calls are TRBV7-2 and TRBJ1-2; D gene uncertain. Germline CDR1 SGHTA, CDR2 FQGNSA. V lost 5 bases to trimming and J lost 2 bases, with 15 bases between them. The CDR3 runs to 15 residues. Full variable domain (outside the CDR3, taken from reference TRBV7-2 and TRBJ1-2): GAGVSQSPSNKVTEKGKDVELRCDPISGHTALYWYRQSLGQGLEFLIYFQGNSAPDKSGLPSDRFSAERTGGSVSTLTIQRTQQEDSAVYLCASSPGGGRNYGYTFGSGTRLTVV.

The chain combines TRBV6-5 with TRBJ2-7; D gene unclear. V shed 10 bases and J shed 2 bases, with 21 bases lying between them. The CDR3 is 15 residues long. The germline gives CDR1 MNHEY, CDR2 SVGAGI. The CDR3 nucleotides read TGTGCCACCAAAAAACAAAACACCCAGGCCTACGAGCAGTACTTC. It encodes CATKKQNTQAYEQYF.

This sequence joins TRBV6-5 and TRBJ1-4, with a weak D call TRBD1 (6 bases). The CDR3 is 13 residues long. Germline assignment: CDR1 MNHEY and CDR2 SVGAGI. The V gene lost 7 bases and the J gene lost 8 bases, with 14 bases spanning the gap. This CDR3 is CASTRTVGEKLFF. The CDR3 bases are TGTGCCAGCACTCGGACAGTCGGCGAAAAACTGTTTTTT.

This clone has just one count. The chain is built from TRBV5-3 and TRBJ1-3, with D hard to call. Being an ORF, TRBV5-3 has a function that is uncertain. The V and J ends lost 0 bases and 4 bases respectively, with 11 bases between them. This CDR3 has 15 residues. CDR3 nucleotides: TGTGCCAGAAGCTTGGAACAGAGCTTCGGAAACACCATATATTTT. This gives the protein CARSLEQSFGNTIYF.

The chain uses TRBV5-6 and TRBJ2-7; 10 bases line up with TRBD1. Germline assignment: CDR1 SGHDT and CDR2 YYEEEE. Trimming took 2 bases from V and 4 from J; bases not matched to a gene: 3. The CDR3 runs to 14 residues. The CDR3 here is CASSFRDRGYEQYF. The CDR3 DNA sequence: TGTGCCAGCAGCTTCCGGGACAGGGGTTACGAGCAGTACTTC.